This TCR beta chain was recovered during a study of T cells expressing NK-cell markers. Turning to the study itself: Among eight sequenced donors, seven carried HCMV seropositivity while one was seronegative. Overall study results and limits: NKG2C+ dominant clonotypes from more than 5 donors made up about 1.0-7.5% of CD8+ T cells.

Per germline, CDR1 MNHEY and CDR2 SVGAGI. CDR3 size: 18 residues. Researchers built TCR beta cDNA using 5'RACE template switching with UMIs. One entry per CDR3 protein, without DNA, is what TCRdb gives after re-calling the 5' RACE reads. The sample data list about 460,000 distinct CDR3 sequences. As for this clonotype: Antigen: not known.

The specimen sequenced was blood T cells: a sorted CD56 or NKG2C T cell subset, CD4+ or CD8+ T cells, or bulk PBMC T cells (not recorded which). The V call is TRBV6-5, the J call TRBJ1-5. The TCR was taken from a woman aged 45 to 65 in good health. The CDR3 loop is CASSYSRVSAVGAQPQHF.